Below are 27 T cell receptor beta chains sequenced from a single sample in a study of blood T cell repertoires in COVID-19. Profiling relied on immunoSEQ multiplex PCR, and the TCRdb table lists in-frame clones only, not all of them. The sample carries roughly 120,000 clones, more than 75% recorded once. The material sequenced was peripheral blood. The source of these receptors is a man between 65 and 85 years old with acute or convalescent COVID-19.

This chain connects TRBV19 to TRBJ1-1; D may be TRBD1 (5 bases). This CDR3 is built from 14 residues. The germline gives CDR1 LNHDA, CDR2 SQIVND (reference sequence). V was clipped by 8 bases and J by 0 bases, with 13 bases between them. CDR3 residues: CASATAAMNTEAFF. The DNA for the CDR3 is TGTGCCAGTGCGACAGCCGCCATGAACACTGAAGCTTTCTTT.

This clone was recorded once. CDR3 sequence (DNA): TGCAGTGCTAGTGCGCTACTAGCGGGAATAAGGAATGAGCAGTTCTTC. Its protein is CSASALLAGIRNEQFF. This chain uses TRBV20-1 with TRBJ2-1, with 10 positions matching TRBD2. The germline V gene encodes CDR1 DFQATT and CDR2 SNEGSKA (reference sequence). The CDR3 contains 16 residues. V lost 3 bases and J lost 7; bases outside the gene matches: 12.

This rearrangement joins TRBV19 to TRBJ2-7; possibly TRBD2 for D (5 bases). The CDR3 totals 15 residues. V dropped 3 bases and J dropped 1 base, with 13 bases sitting between them. The V gene's germline CDR1 is LNHDA and CDR2 SQIVND (reference sequence). The CDR3 region has the DNA TGTGCCAGTAGTATCTCGTCGGACTTATCCTACGAGCAGTACTTC. It is translated as CASSISSDLSYEQYF.

There are many counts of this clone. V and J are TRBV28 and TRBJ1-1; D ambiguous. Trimming removed 8 bases from V and 3 bases from J, with 16 bases in between. The germline V gene encodes CDR1 MDHEN and CDR2 SYDVKM. The CDR3 is made up of 14 amino acids. CDR3: CASAIHAQHTEAFF. The CDR3 DNA reads TGTGCCAGCGCGATACACGCACAGCACACTGAAGCTTTCTTT.

The chain employs TRBV7-2 and TRBJ2-2; TRBD1 aligns across 11 bases. Germline V gene lookup returns CDR1 SGHTA and CDR2 FQGNSA. This CDR3 has 16 residues. V was clipped by 3 bases and J by 5 bases; unmatched bases: 5. The CDR3 loop reads CASSFRTGGRTGELFF. The CDR3 bases are TGTGCCAGCAGCTTTCGGACAGGGGGCAGGACCGGGGAGCTGTTTTTT. Full variable domain (remainder filled in from reference TRBV7-2 and TRBJ2-2): GAGVSQSPSNKVTEKGKDVELRCDPISGHTALYWYRQSLGQGLEFLIYFQGNSAPDKSGLPSDRFSAERTGGSVSTLTIQRTQQEDSAVYLCASSFRTGGRTGELFFGEGSRLTVL.

The chain carries TRBV7-8 and TRBJ2-7; tentative D call: TRBD2 (5 bases). Germline V gives CDR1 SGHVS, CDR2 FQNEAQ. Trimming pared 5 bases from V and 2 bases from J, leaving 10 bases between. This CDR3 region has 13 residues. CDR3 sequence: CASSRLRAYEQYF. For the CDR3, the DNA is TGTGCCAGCAGCCGCTTGAGGGCCTACGAGCAGTACTTC.

V usage is TRBV19 and J usage is TRBJ2-3; D uncertain. V gave up 1 base and J gave up 0 bases, with 8 bases separating them. This CDR3 has 15 residues. Germline V CDR1 and CDR2: LNHDA, SQIVND (reference sequence). The CDR3 reads CASSIVGGSTDTQYF. CDR3 nucleotides: TGTGCCAGTAGTATAGTCGGCGGTAGCACAGATACGCAGTATTTT.

This clone showed up just a few times. The genes are TRBV4-1 and TRBJ1-3, with TRBD1 as a possible D gene (5 bases). The CDR3 consists of 18 residues. Germline CDR1 is MGHRA and CDR2 is YSYEKL. Trimming shortened V by 4 bases and J by 0 bases, and 19 bases separated the two germline ends. In DNA form, the CDR3 reads TGCGCCAGCAGCCCCAAGGTTGACAGAGGAAACTCTGGAAACACCATATATTTT. Protein product: CASSPKVDRGNSGNTIYF.

This clone has more than one count but fewer than ten. The chain joins TRBV5-1 to TRBJ1-1, with 11 positions matching TRBD1. Germline loops: CDR1 SGHRS, CDR2 YFSETQ. V shed 4 bases and J 6 bases; nucleotides not matched to a gene: 5. This CDR3 is 14 amino acids long. Written as DNA, the CDR3 is TGCGCCAGCAGCACGGGACAGGGGGGACCTGAAGCTTTCTTT. Protein: CASSTGQGGPEAFF.

This chain joins TRBV24-1 and TRBJ2-1; 9 bases are shared with TRBD2. Unmatched junction bases numbered 3, after V lost 3 bases and J lost 1 base. The CDR3 covers 16 residues. The germline gives CDR1 KGHDR, CDR2 SFDVKD. The CDR3 spells CATSDDLAGSYNEQFF. The CDR3 DNA reads TGTGCCACCAGTGATGACCTAGCGGGATCCTACAATGAGCAGTTCTTC.

The chain couples TRBV19 to TRBJ1-5; D gene uncertain. The CDR3 length is 13 residues. The V and J ends lost 3 bases and 1 base respectively, with 4 bases between them. CDR1 and CDR2 (germline): LNHDA, SQIVND (reference sequence). The CDR3 sequence: CASSISSNQPQHF. The CDR3 bases are TGTGCCAGTAGTATTAGCAGCAATCAGCCCCAGCATTTT. Based on the CDR3 plus reference TRBV19 and TRBJ1-5, the full variable domain is DGGITQSPKYLFRKEGQNVTLSCEQNLNHDAMYWYRQDPGQGLRLIYYSQIVNDFQKGDIAEGYSVSREKKESFPLTVTSAQKNPTAFYLCASSISSNQPQHFGDGTRLSIL.

The chain uses TRBV29-1 and TRBJ1-2; D remains ambiguous. The length of the CDR3 is 12 residues. Per germline, CDR1 SQVTM and CDR2 ANQGSEA. V lost 4 bases and J 5 bases, leaving 11 bases between the germline ends. Written as DNA, the CDR3 is TGCAGCGTTGGCCCCGGGTCGTATGGCTACACCTTC. It translates to CSVGPGSYGYTF.

This clone appeared once. The V call is TRBV12-3 or TRBV12-4, the J call TRBJ1-5; D gene ambiguous. The CDR3 length is 13 residues. Trimming took 5 bases from V and 10 from J, leaving 15 bases between them. CDR3 nucleotides: TGTGCCAGCAGTCAGGAAGCCCTCCGTCCCCAGCATTTT. Its translation is CASSQEALRPQHF.

The chain joins TRBV11-2 to TRBJ1-2; D is ambiguous. Trimming removed 7 bases from V and 7 bases from J, with 16 bases in between. Germline V gene sequence: CDR1 SGHAT, CDR2 FQNNGV. The CDR3 is made up of 13 amino acids. The CDR3 protein is CASTPVYGGGYTF. The CDR3, as DNA: TGTGCCAGCACCCCCGTATACGGCGGTGGCTACACCTTC.

This clone was observed a handful of times. This chain connects TRBV6-5 to TRBJ1-2, with no clear D. Germline V gene sequence: CDR1 MNHEY, CDR2 SVGAGI. V was shortened by 2 bases and J by 2 bases, with 12 bases between the two germline ends. This CDR3 has 15 amino acids. CDR3 sequence reads: CASSYLADTNYGYTF. The DNA for the CDR3 is TGTGCCAGCAGTTACCTCGCCGACACCAACTATGGCTACACCTTC.

This chain links TRBV9 with TRBJ1-1; D is possibly TRBD1 (6 bases). The CDR3 sequence is 16 residues long. The germline V and J ends were trimmed by 1 base and 4 bases, with 17 bases remaining between them. Germline CDR1 reads SGDLS; CDR2 reads YYNGEE. CDR3 in DNA: TGTGCCAGCAGCGTAATGGGGGCCGGGGTGGGCACTGAAGCTTTCTTT. Its protein is CASSVMGAGVGTEAFF.

Of note for this clone: Additional DNA sequences in this sample encode the identical CDR3. In DNA, the CDR3 is TGTGCCACCCAGGGTAGCAATCAGCCCCAGCATTTT. It yields the protein CATQGSNQPQHF. The J gene is TRBJ1-5, the V gene TRBV24-1, with D perhaps matching TRBD1 (5 bases). The CDR3 sequence is 12 residues long. V was trimmed by 9 bases and J by 0 bases, leaving 5 bases between them. Germline CDR1 and CDR2: KGHDR and SFDVKD.

The V call is TRBV6-5, the J call TRBJ2-2; TRBD1 might be the D (6 bases). This CDR3 contains 13 residues. Germline values: CDR1 MNHEY, CDR2 SVGAGI. Trimming shortened V by 6 bases and J by 6 bases, and 11 bases separated the two germline ends. Written as DNA, the CDR3 is TGTGCCAGCAGGCTTTCAGGGGCCGGGGAGCTGTTTTTT. Its protein product is CASRLSGAGELFF.

The chain carries TRBV7-2 and TRBJ1-5, with TRBD1 matching 7 bases. The length of the CDR3 is 14 residues. V lost 4 bases and J lost 4; bases outside the gene matches: 4. The germline CDR1 and CDR2 sequences are SGHTA and FQGNSA. The CDR3, as DNA: TGTGCCAGCAGCTCCAGGGGGACGAATCAGCCCCAGCATTTT. It codes for CASSSRGTNQPQHF. Together with reference TRBV7-2 and TRBJ1-5, the CDR3 gives the full variable domain: GAGVSQSPSNKVTEKGKDVELRCDPISGHTALYWYRQSLGQGLEFLIYFQGNSAPDKSGLPSDRFSAERTGGSVSTLTIQRTQQEDSAVYLCASSSRGTNQPQHFGDGTRLSIL.

The chain links TRBV28 to TRBJ1-1; D gene uncertain. This CDR3 region has 18 residues. Germline CDR1 MDHEN, CDR2 SYDVKM. Trimming shortened V by 6 bases and J by 3 bases, and 26 bases separated the two germline ends. The CDR3: CASSSFGHDLTADTEAFF. In nucleotides, the CDR3 is TGTGCCAGCAGCTCTTTTGGTCATGATCTTACAGCAGACACTGAAGCTTTCTTT.

The chain has TRBV2 and TRBJ1-5; TRBD1 matches 7 bases. Germline V gene sequence: CDR1 SNHLY, CDR2 FYNNEI. This CDR3 spans 15 amino acids. The V and J ends lost 2 bases and 4 bases, in that order; junction bases with no gene match: 5. The CDR3: CASSERAGGNQPQHF. Written as DNA, the CDR3 is TGTGCCAGCAGTGAAAGGGCAGGGGGTAATCAGCCCCAGCATTTT.

The chain couples TRBV6-6 to TRBJ1-2; D is undetermined. Germline V gene lookup returns CDR1 MNHNY and CDR2 SVGAGI (reference sequence). The V end was cut by 6 bases, the J end by 3 bases, with 11 bases between. The CDR3 covers 13 residues. CDR3 loop: CASSLSRDYGYTF. DNA of the CDR3: TGTGCCAGCAGCCTTAGCCGTGACTATGGCTACACCTTC.

The V call is TRBV3-1 (or the pseudogene TRBV3-2), the J call TRBJ2-3; 9 bases are a match to TRBD2. This CDR3 is 15 amino acids long. V gave up 8 bases and J gave up 6 bases; unmatched junction bases: 12. The germline CDR1 and CDR2 sequences are LGHDT and YNNKEL (reference sequence). The CDR3, as DNA: TGTGCCAGCCGGGCCGAGCGGGGGGAAAGGGATACGCAGTATTTT. Its protein product is CASRAERGERDTQYF.

V usage is TRBV4-1 and J usage is TRBJ1-5; D is possibly TRBD1 (6 bases). CDR1 is MGHRA and CDR2 is YSYEKL in the germline V gene. There are 13 residues in the CDR3. V lost 4 bases and J lost 3, with 7 bases in between. The DNA of the CDR3 is TGCGCCAGCAGCCGACAGGACAATCAGCCCCAGCATTTT. Its translation is CASSRQDNQPQHF.

The chain links TRBV11-1 to TRBJ2-1; D possibly corresponds to TRBD2 (6 bases). The germline CDR1 and CDR2 sequences are SGHAT and FQDESV (reference sequence). There are 15 residues in the CDR3. The ends were cut back, 5 bases at V and 0 bases at J, with 11 bases in the middle. The CDR3 DNA sequence: TGTGCCAGCAGCCCCCGGGACTCCTCCTACAATGAGCAGTTCTTC. Translated, it gives CASSPRDSSYNEQFF. Combining the CDR3 with reference TRBV11-1 and TRBJ2-1 gives the whole variable domain EAEVAQSPRYKITEKSQAVAFWCDPISGHATLYWYRQILGQGPELLVQFQDESVVDDSQLPKDRFSAERLKGVDSTLKIQPAELGDSAMYLCASSPRDSSYNEQFFGPGTRLTVL.

The chain joins TRBV27 to TRBJ1-3; 7 bases agree with TRBD1. The CDR3 has 16 residues. CDR1 MNHEY and CDR2 SMNVEV come from the germline V gene (reference sequence). J gave up 2 bases and V 5 bases, and 9 bases lay outside the gene matches. The DNA of the CDR3 is TGTGCCAGCAGTCCGAAGACAGGGTTGACTGGAAACACCATATATTTT. Translating it yields CASSPKTGLTGNTIYF.

The rearrangement uses TRBV9 and TRBJ1-2, with D hard to call. Germline CDR1 reads SGDLS; CDR2 reads YYNGEE. The CDR3 is made up of 16 amino acids. Trimming shortened V by 3 bases and J by 0 bases, and 15 bases separated the two germline ends. The CDR3 region has the DNA TGTGCCAGCAGCGCCGGCTTCCGGGAGTCTAACTATGGCTACACCTTC. Protein sequence: CASSAGFRESNYGYTF.